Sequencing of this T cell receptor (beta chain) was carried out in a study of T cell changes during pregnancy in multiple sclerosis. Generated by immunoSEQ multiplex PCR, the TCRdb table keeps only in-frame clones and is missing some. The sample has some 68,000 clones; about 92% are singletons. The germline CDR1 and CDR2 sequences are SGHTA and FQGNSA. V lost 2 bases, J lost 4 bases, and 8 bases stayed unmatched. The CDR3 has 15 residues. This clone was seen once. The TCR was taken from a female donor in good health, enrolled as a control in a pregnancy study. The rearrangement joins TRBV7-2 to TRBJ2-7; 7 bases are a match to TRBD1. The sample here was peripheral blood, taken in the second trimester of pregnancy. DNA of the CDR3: TGTGCCAGCAGCTTACAAACCGGGACAGCTTACGAGCAGTACTTC. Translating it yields CASSLQTGTAYEQYF. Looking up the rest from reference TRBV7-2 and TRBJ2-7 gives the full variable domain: GAGVSQSPSNKVTEKGKDVELRCDPISGHTALYWYRQSLGQGLEFLIYFQGNSAPDKSGLPSDRFSAERTGGSVSTLTIQRTQQEDSAVYLCASSLQTGTAYEQYFGPGTRLTVT.